Listed below are T cell receptor beta chains from one sample, sequenced in a study of CD8+ T cells in alopecia areata. Repertoires were generated with immunoSEQ multiplex PCR, while TCRdb's copy carries only in-frame clones and drops some. This table holds some 190,000 clones, approximately 67% found once. The sequenced sample was CD4+ T cells sorted from blood, obtained around week 44, from a patient treated with tofacitinib. Receptors originate from a human donor with alopecia areata. Each CDR3 is given without its conserved first and last residue. D genes are given only for firm matches.

V	J	D	CDR3
TRBV9	TRBJ2-2	TRBD1	ASSPGQGGTGELF
TRBV5-4	TRBJ2-7	TRBD2	ASSLARGGHEQY
TRBV30	TRBJ1-2	.	AWSVGGVGVYGYT
TRBV7-7	TRBJ2-5	TRBD2	AAGGLETQY
TRBV5-1	TRBJ1-3	.	ASSLGGLSSGNTIY
TRBV4-3	TRBJ1-6	TRBD1	ASSQGQGHSPLH
TRBV7-2	TRBJ1-6	.	ASSSPAGGRSPLH
TRBV29-1	TRBJ1-2	TRBD1	SADRDYGYT
TRBV7-3	TRBJ1-1	.	ASSLKQNTEAF
TRBV29-1	TRBJ2-6	.	SVAGANVLT
TRBV11-1	TRBJ2-2	.	ASSLLYTGELF
TRBV6-5	TRBJ1-6	TRBD1	ASGPGTGGSPLH
TRBV5-1	TRBJ2-1	TRBD2	ASSLRLAGEYNEQF
TRBV5-1	TRBJ1-1	.	ASSLGGNTEAF
TRBV10-3	TRBJ2-2	.	AISTTQDTPRGGELF
TRBV5-8	TRBJ1-5	TRBD1	ASSPGTGEQPQH
TRBV29-1	TRBJ1-2	.	SVEVGYT
TRBV29-1	TRBJ2-1	TRBD1	AYGTGDLDEQF
TRBV7-2	TRBJ2-7	TRBD2	ASSRIAGGAYEQY
TRBV30	TRBJ1-1	.	AWSVEGNTEAF
TRBV5-1	TRBJ2-3	.	ASSSRDTLRGDTQY
TRBV19	TRBJ2-3	.	ASSIRDRRTDTQY
TRBV29-1	TRBJ2-3	TRBD1	SGFPSGVRTGAQY